Each of the 12 T cell receptor beta chains below was sequenced from the same sample in a study of T cell responses to AZD1222 COVID-19 vaccine. The method was immunoSEQ multiplex PCR; TCRdb's version includes in-frame clones alone and lacks a portion of them. In the table there are about 120,000 clones, about 85% of which are singletons. Specimen: peripheral blood, collected on day 0 of AZD1222 vaccination. Receptors were obtained from an adult in good health.

The rearrangement uses TRBV28 and TRBJ1-1; a possible D gene is TRBD1 (5 bases). Between the trimmed V and J ends, which lost 5 bases and 1 base, there was a span of 17 bases. Germline V gene sequence: CDR1 MDHEN, CDR2 SYDVKM. This CDR3 contains 16 residues. This CDR3 reads CASSPIARDPNTEAFF. The CDR3 DNA follows: TGTGCCAGCAGTCCCATAGCCCGGGACCCGAACACTGAAGCTTTCTTT. Combining the CDR3 with reference TRBV28 and TRBJ1-1 gives the whole variable domain DVKVTQSSRYLVKRTGEKVFLECVQDMDHENMFWYRQDPGLGLRLIYFSYDVKMKEKGDIPEGYSVSREKKERFSLILESASTNQTSMYLCASSPIARDPNTEAFFGQGTRLTVV.

This sequence joins TRBV18 and TRBJ2-7; TRBD1 aligns across 7 bases. This CDR3 is 16 amino acids long. Germline V gives CDR1 KGHSH, CDR2 LQKENI. The V gene end was trimmed by 3 bases and the J gene end by 3 bases; junction bases not matched to a gene: 11. In DNA, the CDR3 is TGTGCCAGCTCACCTAGGGGACAGCCCGCACTCTACGAGCAGTACTTC. This codes for CASSPRGQPALYEQYF.

The J gene is TRBJ2-5, the V gene TRBV18, with D perhaps matching TRBD1 (5 bases). The CDR3 runs to 15 residues. Germline CDR1 KGHSH, CDR2 LQKENI. V was cut by 0 bases and J by 4 bases, with 12 bases left in between. CDR3 DNA sequence: TGTGCCAGCTCACCACCCGCAGGGCAGTTAGAGACCCAGTACTTC. Amino acid sequence: CASSPPAGQLETQYF.

This chain uses TRBV27 with TRBJ1-6, with D possibly matching TRBD1 (5 bases). V was shortened by 5 bases and J by 7 bases, with 9 bases between the two germline ends. Germline loops: CDR1 MNHEY, CDR2 SMNVEV (reference sequence). This CDR3 comprises 13 residues. This CDR3 reads CASSRGGNSPLHF. CDR3 in DNA: TGTGCCAGCAGTCGGGGGGGGAATTCACCCCTCCACTTT.

The J gene is TRBJ1-1, the V gene TRBV6-6, with no clear D. The CDR3 has 13 residues. V dropped 1 base and J dropped 2 bases, with 5 bases sitting between them. The germline V gene has CDR1 MNHNY and CDR2 SVGAGI (reference sequence). CDR3 sequence (DNA): TGTGCCAGCAGTTACTTGGGCAACACTGAAGCTTTCTTT. Translation: CASSYLGNTEAFF.

The chain has TRBV13 and TRBJ2-5; D is uncertain. With 0 bases removed from V and 4 bases from J, the gap between germline ends came to 9 bases. Per germline, CDR1 PRHDT and CDR2 FYEKMQ (reference sequence). The CDR3 has 14 amino acids. The CDR3 is CASSLGRGGETQYF. DNA of the CDR3: TGTGCCAGCAGCTTAGGTCGTGGCGGAGAGACCCAGTACTTC.

This clone showed up just a few times. The chain uses TRBV5-1 and TRBJ1-2; D gene uncertain. This CDR3 contains 12 residues. V shed 8 bases and J shed 5 bases, with 13 bases lying between them. Germline lookup yields CDR1 SGHRS and CDR2 YFSETQ. CDR3 residues: CASHEGSYGYTF. DNA for the CDR3: TGCGCCAGTCACGAGGGATCTTATGGCTACACCTTC.

The rearrangement links TRBV27 to TRBJ2-7; D unclear. Germline V gene data show CDR1 as MNHEY and CDR2 as SMNVEV (reference sequence). The CDR3 covers 15 residues. The ends were cut back, 1 base at V and 0 bases at J, with 10 bases in the middle. The DNA of the CDR3 is TGTGCCAGCAGTTTATACCCGCCGGGCTCCTACGAGCAGTACTTC. Translating it yields CASSLYPPGSYEQYF.

The V gene is TRBV6-6, the J gene TRBJ1-6, with 8 bases fitting TRBD1. Germline CDR1 is MNHNY and CDR2 is SVGAGI (reference sequence). Trimming cost V 5 bases and J 6 bases; bases outside gene matches: 6. The CDR3 length is 15 residues. In nucleotides, the CDR3 is TGTGCCAGCAGTGCTGGGACAGGAGGTAATTCACCCCTCCACTTT. Protein product: CASSAGTGGNSPLHF.

Here the CDR3 reads CATRRGANEKLFF. The DNA for the CDR3 is TGTGCCACCCGCCGAGGGGCCAATGAAAAACTGTTTTTT. The V gene is TRBV6-5, the J gene TRBJ1-4; possibly TRBD1 for D (5 bases). CDR3 size: 13 residues. Germline loops: CDR1 MNHEY, CDR2 SVGAGI. V lost 10 bases and J lost 5, with 14 bases in between.

This chain joins TRBV6-1 and TRBJ1-2, with a weak D call TRBD1 (6 bases). Germline-derived CDR1 and CDR2 are MNHNS and SASEGT. V was trimmed by 2 bases and J by 5 bases, leaving 12 bases between them. The CDR3 length is 14 residues. The CDR3 is CASSEFGTPYGYTF. CDR3 bases: TGTGCCAGCAGTGAATTCGGGACACCTTATGGCTACACCTTC.

The DNA of the CDR3 is TGTGCCAGCTCACCTGCAGGGACTGGAAACACCATATATTTT. As protein: CASSPAGTGNTIYF. The chain carries TRBV18 and TRBJ1-3; possible D gene TRBD1, 5 bases. CDR1 and CDR2 (germline): KGHSH, LQKENI. Trimming shortened V by 3 bases and J by 2 bases, and 8 bases separated the two germline ends. There are 14 residues in the CDR3.